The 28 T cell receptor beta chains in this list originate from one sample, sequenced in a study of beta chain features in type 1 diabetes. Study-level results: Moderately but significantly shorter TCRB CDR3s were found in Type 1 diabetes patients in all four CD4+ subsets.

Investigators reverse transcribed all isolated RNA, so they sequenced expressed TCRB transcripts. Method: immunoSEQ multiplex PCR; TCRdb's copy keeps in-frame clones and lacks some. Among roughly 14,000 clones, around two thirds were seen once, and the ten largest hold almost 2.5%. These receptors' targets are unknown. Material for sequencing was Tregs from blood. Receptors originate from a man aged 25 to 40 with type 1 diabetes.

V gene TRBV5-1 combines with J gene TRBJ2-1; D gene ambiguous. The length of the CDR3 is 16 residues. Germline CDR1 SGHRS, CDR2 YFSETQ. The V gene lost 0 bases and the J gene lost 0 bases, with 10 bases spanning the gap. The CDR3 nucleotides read TGCGCCAGCAGCTTGGATGGAGTAGCCTCCTACAATGAGCAGTTCTTC. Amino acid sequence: CASSLDGVASYNEQFF. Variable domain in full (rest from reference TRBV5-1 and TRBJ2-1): KAGVTQTPRYLIKTRGQQVTLSCSPISGHRSVSWYQQTPGQGLQFLFEYFSETQRNKGNFPGRFSGRQFSNSRSEMNVSTLELGDSALYLCASSLDGVASYNEQFFGPGTRLTVL.

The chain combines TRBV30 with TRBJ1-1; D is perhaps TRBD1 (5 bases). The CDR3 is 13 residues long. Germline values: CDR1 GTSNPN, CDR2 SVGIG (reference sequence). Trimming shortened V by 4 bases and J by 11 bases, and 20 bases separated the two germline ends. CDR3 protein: CAWTVRGLGRAFF. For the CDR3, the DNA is TGTGCCTGGACGGTACGAGGTTTGGGGCGGGCTTTCTTT.

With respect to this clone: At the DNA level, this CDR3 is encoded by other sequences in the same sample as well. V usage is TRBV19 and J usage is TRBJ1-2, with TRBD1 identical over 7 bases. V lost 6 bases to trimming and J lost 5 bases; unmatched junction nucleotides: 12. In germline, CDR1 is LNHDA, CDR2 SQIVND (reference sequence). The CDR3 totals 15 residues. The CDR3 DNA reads TGTGCCAGTAGCCGACGGGACAGAGGGGAGTATGGCTACACCTTC. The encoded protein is CASSRRDRGEYGYTF.

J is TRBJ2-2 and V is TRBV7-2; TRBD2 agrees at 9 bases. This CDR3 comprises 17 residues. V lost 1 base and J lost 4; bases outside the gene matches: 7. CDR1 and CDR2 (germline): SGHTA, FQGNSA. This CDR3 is CASSLGLSGSGTGELFF. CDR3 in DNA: TGTGCCAGCAGCTTAGGTCTTAGCGGGAGTGGCACCGGGGAGCTGTTTTTT.

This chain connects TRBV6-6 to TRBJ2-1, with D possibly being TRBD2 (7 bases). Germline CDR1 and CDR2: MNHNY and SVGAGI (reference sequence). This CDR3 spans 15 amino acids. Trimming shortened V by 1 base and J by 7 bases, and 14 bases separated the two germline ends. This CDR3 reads CASSYWGGPGNEQFF. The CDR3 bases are TGTGCCAGCAGTTACTGGGGGGGGCCTGGGAATGAGCAGTTCTTC.

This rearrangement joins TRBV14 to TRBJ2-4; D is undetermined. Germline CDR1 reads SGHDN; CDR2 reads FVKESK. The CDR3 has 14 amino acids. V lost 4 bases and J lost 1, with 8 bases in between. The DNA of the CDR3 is TGTGCCAGCAGCCCCCTCGGGGCCAAAAACATTCAGTACTTC. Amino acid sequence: CASSPLGAKNIQYF. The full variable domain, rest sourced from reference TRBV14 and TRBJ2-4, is EAGVTQFPSHSVIEKGQTVTLRCDPISGHDNLYWYRRVMGKEIKFLLHFVKESKQDESGMPNNRFLAERTGGTYSTLKVQPAELEDSGVYFCASSPLGAKNIQYFGAGTRLSVL.

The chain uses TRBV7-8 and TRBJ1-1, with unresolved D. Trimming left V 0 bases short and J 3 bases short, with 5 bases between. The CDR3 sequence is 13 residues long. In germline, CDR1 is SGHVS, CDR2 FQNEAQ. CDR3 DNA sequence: TGTGCCAGCAGCTTAGCCAGGTACACTGAAGCTTTCTTT. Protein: CASSLARYTEAFF.

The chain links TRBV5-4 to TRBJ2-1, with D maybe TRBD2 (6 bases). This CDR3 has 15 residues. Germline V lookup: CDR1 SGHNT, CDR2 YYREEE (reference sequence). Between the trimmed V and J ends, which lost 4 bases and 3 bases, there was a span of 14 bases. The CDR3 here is CASSPPGGNYNEQFF. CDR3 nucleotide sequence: TGTGCCAGCAGCCCCCCGGGCGGGAACTACAATGAGCAGTTCTTC.

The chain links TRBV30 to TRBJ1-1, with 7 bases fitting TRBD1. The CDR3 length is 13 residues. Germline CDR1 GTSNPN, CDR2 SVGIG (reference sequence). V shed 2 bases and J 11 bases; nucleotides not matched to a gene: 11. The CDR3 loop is CAWSRGPGPSAFF. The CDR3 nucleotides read TGTGCCTGGAGTAGGGGGCCAGGACCTAGCGCTTTCTTT.

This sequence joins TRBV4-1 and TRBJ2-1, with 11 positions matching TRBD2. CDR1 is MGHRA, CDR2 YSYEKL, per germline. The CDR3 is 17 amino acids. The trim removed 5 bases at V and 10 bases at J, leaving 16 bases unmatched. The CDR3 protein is CASSAHPGLAVELEQFF. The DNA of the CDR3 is TGCGCCAGCAGCGCCCACCCGGGACTAGCGGTGGAGTTGGAGCAGTTCTTC.

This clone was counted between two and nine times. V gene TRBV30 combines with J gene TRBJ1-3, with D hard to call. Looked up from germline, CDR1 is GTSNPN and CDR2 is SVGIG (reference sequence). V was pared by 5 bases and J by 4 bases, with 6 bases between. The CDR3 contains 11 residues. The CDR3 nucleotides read TGTGCCTGGGAGGGAGGAAACACCATATATTTT. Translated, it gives CAWEGGNTIYF.

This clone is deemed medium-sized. The CDR3 coding sequence is TGTGCCATCAGAAAAAGCGGGGAAGAGACCCAGTACTTC. Translation gives CAIRKSGEETQYF. V and J are TRBV10-3 and TRBJ2-5; TRBD2 agrees at 7 bases. V shed 6 bases, J shed 3 bases, and the junction held 4 bases outside the gene matches. The CDR3 spans 13 residues. The germline CDR1 and CDR2 sequences are ENHRY and SYGVKD.

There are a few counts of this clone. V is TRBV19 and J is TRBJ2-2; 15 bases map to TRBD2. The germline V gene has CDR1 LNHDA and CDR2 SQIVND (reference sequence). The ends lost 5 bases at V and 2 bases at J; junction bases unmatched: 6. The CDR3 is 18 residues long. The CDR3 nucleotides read TGTGCCAGTAGTCCAGGACTAGCGGGGGGGCGAAACACCGGGGAGCTGTTTTTT. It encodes CASSPGLAGGRNTGELFF. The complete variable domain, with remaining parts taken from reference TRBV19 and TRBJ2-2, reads DGGITQSPKYLFRKEGQNVTLSCEQNLNHDAMYWYRQDPGQGLRLIYYSQIVNDFQKGDIAEGYSVSREKKESFPLTVTSAQKNPTAFYLCASSPGLAGGRNTGELFFGEGSRLTVL.

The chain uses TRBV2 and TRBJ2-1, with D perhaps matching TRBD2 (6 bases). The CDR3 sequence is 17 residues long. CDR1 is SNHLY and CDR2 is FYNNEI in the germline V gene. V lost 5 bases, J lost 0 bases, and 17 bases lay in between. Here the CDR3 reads CASSFPLAPSSYNEQFF. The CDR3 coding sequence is TGTGCCAGCAGTTTTCCCCTAGCGCCCAGCTCCTACAATGAGCAGTTCTTC.

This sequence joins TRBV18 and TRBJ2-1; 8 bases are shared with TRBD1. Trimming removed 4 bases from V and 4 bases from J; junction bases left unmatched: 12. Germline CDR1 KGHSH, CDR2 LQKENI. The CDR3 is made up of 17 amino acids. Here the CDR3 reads CASSLRHTGGPYNEQFF. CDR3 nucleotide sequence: TGTGCCAGCTCACTCAGGCATACAGGGGGACCATACAATGAGCAGTTCTTC.

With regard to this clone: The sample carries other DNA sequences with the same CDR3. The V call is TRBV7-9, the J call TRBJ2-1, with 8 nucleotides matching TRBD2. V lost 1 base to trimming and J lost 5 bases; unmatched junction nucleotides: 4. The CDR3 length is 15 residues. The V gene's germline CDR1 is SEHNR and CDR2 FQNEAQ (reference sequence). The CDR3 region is CASSLDGTRDNEQFF. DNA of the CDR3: TGTGCCAGCAGCTTAGACGGGACTAGAGACAATGAGCAGTTCTTC.

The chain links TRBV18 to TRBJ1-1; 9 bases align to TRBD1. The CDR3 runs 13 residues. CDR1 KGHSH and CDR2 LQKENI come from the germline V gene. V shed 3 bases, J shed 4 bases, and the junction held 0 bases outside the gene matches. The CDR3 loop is CASSPGQGTEAFF. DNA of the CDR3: TGTGCCAGCTCACCGGGACAGGGCACTGAAGCTTTCTTT. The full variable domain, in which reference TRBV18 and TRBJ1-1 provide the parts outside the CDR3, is NAGVMQNPRHLVRRRGQEARLRCSPMKGHSHVYWYRQLPEEGLKFMVYLQKENIIDESGMPKERFSAEFPKEGPSILRIQQVVRGDSAAYFCASSPGQGTEAFFGQGTRLTVV.

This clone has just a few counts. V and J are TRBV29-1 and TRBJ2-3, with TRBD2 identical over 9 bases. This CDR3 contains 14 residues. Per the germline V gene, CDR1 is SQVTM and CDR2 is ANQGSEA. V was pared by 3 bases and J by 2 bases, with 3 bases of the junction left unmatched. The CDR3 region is CSVETSGFTDTQYF. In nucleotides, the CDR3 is TGCAGCGTTGAGACTAGCGGATTCACAGATACGCAGTATTTT.

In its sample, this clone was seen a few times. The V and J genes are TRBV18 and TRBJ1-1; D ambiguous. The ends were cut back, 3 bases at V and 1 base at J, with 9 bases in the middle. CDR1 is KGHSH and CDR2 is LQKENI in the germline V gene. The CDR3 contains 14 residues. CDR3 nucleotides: TGTGCCAGCTCACCCCCGGCAGGGAACACTGAAGCTTTCTTT. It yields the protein CASSPPAGNTEAFF. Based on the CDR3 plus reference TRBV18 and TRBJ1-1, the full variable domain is NAGVMQNPRHLVRRRGQEARLRCSPMKGHSHVYWYRQLPEEGLKFMVYLQKENIIDESGMPKERFSAEFPKEGPSILRIQQVVRGDSAAYFCASSPPAGNTEAFFGQGTRLTVV.

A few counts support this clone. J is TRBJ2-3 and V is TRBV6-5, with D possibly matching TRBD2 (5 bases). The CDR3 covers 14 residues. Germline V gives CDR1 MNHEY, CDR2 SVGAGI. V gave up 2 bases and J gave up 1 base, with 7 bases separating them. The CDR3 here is CASSYVSGTDTQYF. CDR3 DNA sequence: TGTGCCAGCAGTTACGTTAGCGGCACAGATACGCAGTATTTT.

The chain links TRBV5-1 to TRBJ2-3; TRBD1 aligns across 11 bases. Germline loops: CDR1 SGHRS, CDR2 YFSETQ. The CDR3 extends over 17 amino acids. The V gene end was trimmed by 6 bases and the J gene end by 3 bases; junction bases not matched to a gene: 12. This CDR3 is CASTEAAGTGGTDTQYF. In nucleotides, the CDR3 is TGCGCCAGCACCGAAGCGGCCGGGACAGGGGGAACAGATACGCAGTATTTT.

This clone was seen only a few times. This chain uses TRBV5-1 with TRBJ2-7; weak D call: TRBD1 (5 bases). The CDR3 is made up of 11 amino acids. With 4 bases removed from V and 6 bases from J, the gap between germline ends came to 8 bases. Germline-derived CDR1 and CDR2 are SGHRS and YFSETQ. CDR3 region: CASSQGTEQYF. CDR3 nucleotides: TGCGCCAGCAGCCAGGGTACCGAGCAGTACTTC.

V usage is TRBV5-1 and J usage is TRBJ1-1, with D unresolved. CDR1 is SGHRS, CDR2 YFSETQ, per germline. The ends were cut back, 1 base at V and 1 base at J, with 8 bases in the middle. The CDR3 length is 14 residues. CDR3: CASSLNGRNTEAFF. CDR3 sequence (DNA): TGCGCCAGCAGCTTGAACGGGAGGAACACTGAAGCTTTCTTT.

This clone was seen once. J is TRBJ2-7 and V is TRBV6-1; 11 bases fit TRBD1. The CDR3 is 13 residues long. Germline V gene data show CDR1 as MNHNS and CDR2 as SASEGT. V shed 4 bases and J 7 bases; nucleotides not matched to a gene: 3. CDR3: CASSGTGGWEQYF. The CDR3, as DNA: TGTGCCAGCAGTGGGACAGGGGGCTGGGAGCAGTACTTC.

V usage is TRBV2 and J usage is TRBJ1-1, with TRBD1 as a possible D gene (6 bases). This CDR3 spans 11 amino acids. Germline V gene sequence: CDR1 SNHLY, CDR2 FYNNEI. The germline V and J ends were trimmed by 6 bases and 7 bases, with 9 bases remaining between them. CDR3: CASRKQGEAFF. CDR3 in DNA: TGTGCCAGCAGGAAACAGGGTGAAGCTTTCTTT.

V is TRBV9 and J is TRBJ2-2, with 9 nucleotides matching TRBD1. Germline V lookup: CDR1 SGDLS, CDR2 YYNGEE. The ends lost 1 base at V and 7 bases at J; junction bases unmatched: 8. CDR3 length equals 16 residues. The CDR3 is CASSVMDRGSGGELFF. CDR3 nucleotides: TGTGCCAGCAGCGTAATGGACAGGGGCTCAGGCGGGGAGCTGTTTTTT.

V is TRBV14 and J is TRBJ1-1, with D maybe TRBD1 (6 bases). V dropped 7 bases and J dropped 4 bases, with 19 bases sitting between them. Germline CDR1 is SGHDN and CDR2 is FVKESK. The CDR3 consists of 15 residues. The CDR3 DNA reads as TGTGCCAGCAAACAAGGGGGGGTCCGGGGCACTGAAGCTTTCTTT. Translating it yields CASKQGGVRGTEAFF.

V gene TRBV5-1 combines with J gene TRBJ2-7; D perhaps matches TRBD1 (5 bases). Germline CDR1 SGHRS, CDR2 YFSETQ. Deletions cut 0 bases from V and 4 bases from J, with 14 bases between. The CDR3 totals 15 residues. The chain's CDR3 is CASSLGPGLSYEQYF. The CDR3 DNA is TGCGCCAGCAGCTTGGGACCAGGGCTTTCGTACGAGCAGTACTTC.